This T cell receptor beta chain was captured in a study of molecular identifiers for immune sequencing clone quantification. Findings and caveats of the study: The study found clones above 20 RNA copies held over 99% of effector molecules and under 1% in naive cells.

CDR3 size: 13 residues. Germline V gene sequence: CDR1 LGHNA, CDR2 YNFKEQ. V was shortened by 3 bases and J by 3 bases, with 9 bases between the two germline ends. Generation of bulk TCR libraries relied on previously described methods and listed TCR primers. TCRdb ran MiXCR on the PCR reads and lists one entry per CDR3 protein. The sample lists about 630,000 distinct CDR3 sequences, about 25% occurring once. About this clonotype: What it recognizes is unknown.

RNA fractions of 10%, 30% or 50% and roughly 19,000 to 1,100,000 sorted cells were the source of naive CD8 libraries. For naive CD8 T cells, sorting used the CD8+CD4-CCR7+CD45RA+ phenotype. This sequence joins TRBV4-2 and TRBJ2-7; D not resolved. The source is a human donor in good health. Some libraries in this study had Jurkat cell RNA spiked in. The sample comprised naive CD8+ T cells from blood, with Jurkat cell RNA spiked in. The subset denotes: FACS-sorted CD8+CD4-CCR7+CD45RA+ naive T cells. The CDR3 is CASSQFRNYEQYF. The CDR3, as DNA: TGTGCCAGCAGCCAGTTCAGAAACTACGAGCAGTACTTC.